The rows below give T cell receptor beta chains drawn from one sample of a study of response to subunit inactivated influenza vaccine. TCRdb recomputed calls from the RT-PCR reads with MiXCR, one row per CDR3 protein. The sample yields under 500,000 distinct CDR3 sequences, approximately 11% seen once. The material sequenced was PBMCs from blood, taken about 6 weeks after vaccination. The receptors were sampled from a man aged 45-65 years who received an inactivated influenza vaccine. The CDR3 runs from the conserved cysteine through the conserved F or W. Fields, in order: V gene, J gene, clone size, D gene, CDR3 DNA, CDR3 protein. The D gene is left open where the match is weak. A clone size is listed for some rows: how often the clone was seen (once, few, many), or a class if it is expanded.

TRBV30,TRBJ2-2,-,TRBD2,TGTGCCTGGACAAGCGGGAGTTTAAGCGGGGAGCTGTTTTTT,CAWTSGSLSGELFF
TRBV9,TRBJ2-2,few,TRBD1,TGTGCCAGCAGCGTAGGTGGCAGGGGGCGCACCGGGGAGCTGTTTTTT,CASSVGGRGRTGELFF
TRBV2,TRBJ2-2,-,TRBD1,TGTGCCAGCAGTGGACAGGGGGCGTCAAACACCGGGGAGCTGTTTTTT,CASSGQGASNTGELFF
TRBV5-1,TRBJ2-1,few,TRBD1,TGCGCCAGCAGCCAACCAGGGGGCTCCTACAATGAGCAGTTCTTC,CASSQPGGSYNEQFF
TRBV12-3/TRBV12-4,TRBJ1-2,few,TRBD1,TGTGCCAGCAGTCTGATGACAGGGGGCGCGGGAGTCTATGGCTACACCTTC,CASSLMTGGAGVYGYTF
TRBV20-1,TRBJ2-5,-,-,TGCAGTGCTAGGCCCATTCAAGAGACCCAGTACTTC,CSARPIQETQYF
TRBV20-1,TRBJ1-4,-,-,TGCAGTGCCGGGAGGAATGAAAAACTGTTTTTT,CSAGRNEKLFF
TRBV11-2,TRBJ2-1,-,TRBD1,TGTGCCAGCAGCCCACCCACCTTTGGGACAGGGTACAATGAGCAGTTCTTC,CASSPPTFGTGYNEQFF
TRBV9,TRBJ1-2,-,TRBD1,TGTGCCAGCAGCGCGGGACAGGGGTCCCATGGCTACACCTTC,CASSAGQGSHGYTF
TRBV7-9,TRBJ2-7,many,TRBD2,TGTGCCAGCAGGCGGAGCGGGAGATCCTACGAGCAGTACTTC,CASRRSGRSYEQYF
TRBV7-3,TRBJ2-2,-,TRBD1,TGTGCCAGCAGCTTAAGTAGACAGGGTGCCGGGGAGCTGTTTTTT,CASSLSRQGAGELFF
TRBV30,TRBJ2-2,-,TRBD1,TGTGCCTGGAGTTCGTCCGGGACAGCGAACACCGGGGAGCTGTTTTTT,CAWSSSGTANTGELFF
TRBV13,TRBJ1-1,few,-,TGTGCCAGCAGCTTGGCCCGGGCCGCTGAAGCTTTCTTT,CASSLARAAEAFF
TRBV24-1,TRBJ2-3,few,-,TGTGCCACCAGTGATAGTGCCTCGGGAGATACGCAGTATTTT,CATSDSASGDTQYF
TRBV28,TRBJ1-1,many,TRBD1,TGTGCCAGCAGTCATGGGACAGCCGTGAACACTGAAGCTTTCTTT,CASSHGTAVNTEAFF
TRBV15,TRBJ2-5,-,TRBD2,TGTGCCACCAGCAGAGAGGGAGGGACTGAGACCCAGTACTTC,CATSREGGTETQYF
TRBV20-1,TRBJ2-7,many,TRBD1,TGCAGTGCTACGAAGGGACAGGGCGGCGAGCAGTACTTC,CSATKGQGGEQYF
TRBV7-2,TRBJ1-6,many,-,TGTGCCAGCAGCTTAGCGGGGGGTAGTAATTCACCCCTCCACTTT,CASSLAGGSNSPLHF
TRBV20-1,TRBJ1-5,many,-,TGCAGTGCTAGCGCAGGGAATCAGCCCCAGCATTTT,CSASAGNQPQHF
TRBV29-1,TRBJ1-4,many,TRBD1,TGCAGCGTGCACGAGGGACAGGCCGCGGGAAAACTGTTTTTT,CSVHEGQAAGKLFF
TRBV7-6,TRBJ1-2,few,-,TGTGCCAGCAGCTTAGCCCACCGGGGGGCTAAGGGAGGTGGCTACACCTTC,CASSLAHRGAKGGGYTF
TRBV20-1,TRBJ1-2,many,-,TGCAGTGCTAGATACGGCTATGGCTACACCTTC,CSARYGYGYTF
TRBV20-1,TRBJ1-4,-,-,TGCAGTGCTAGAAAGGTCGCAACTAATGAAAAACTGTTTTTT,CSARKVATNEKLFF
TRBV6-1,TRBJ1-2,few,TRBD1,TGTGCCAGCAGGGGACAGGGGGGAAGTGGCTACACCTTC,CASRGQGGSGYTF
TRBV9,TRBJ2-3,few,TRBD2,TGTGCCAGCAGCTCGCATAGCGGGAGGAGCACAGATACGCAGTATTTT,CASSSHSGRSTDTQYF
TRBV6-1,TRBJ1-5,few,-,TGTACCAGCAGGGGAGATGGCAATCAGCCCCAGCATTTT,CTSRGDGNQPQHF
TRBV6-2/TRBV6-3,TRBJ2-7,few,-,TGTGCCAGCGAGACAGGCTTGACCTACGAGCAGTACTTC,CASETGLTYEQYF